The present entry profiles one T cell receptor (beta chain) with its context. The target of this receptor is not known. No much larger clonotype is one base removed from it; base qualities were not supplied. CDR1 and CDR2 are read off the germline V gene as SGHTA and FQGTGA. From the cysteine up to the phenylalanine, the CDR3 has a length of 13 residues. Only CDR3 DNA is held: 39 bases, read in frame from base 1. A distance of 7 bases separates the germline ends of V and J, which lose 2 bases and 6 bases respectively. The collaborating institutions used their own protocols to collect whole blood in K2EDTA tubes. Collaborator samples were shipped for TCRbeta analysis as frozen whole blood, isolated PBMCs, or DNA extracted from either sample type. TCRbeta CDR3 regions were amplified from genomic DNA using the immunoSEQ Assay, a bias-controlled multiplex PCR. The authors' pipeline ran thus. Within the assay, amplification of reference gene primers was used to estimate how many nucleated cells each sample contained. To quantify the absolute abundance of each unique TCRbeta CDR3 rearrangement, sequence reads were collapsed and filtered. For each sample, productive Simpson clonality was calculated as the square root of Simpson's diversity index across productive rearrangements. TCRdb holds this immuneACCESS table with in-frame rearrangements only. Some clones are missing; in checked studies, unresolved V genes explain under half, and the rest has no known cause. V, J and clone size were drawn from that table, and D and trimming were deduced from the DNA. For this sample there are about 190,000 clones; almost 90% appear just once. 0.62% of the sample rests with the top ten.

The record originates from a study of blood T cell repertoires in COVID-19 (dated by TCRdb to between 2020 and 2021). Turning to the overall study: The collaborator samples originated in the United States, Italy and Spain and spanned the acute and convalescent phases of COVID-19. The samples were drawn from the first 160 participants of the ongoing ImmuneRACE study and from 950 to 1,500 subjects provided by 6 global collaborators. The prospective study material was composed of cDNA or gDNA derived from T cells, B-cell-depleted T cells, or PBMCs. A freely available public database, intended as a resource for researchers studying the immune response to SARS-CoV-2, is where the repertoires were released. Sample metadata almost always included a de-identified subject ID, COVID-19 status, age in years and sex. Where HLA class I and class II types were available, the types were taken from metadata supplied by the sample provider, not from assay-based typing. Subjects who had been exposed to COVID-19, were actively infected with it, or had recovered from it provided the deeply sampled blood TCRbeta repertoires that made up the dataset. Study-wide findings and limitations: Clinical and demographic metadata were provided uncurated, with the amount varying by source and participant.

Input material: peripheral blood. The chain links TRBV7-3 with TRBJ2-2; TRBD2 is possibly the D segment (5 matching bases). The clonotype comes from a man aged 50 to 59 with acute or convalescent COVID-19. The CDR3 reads CASSLVGAGELFF. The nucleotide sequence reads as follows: TGTGCCAGCAGCTTAGTCGGGGCCGGGGAGCTGTTTTTT.